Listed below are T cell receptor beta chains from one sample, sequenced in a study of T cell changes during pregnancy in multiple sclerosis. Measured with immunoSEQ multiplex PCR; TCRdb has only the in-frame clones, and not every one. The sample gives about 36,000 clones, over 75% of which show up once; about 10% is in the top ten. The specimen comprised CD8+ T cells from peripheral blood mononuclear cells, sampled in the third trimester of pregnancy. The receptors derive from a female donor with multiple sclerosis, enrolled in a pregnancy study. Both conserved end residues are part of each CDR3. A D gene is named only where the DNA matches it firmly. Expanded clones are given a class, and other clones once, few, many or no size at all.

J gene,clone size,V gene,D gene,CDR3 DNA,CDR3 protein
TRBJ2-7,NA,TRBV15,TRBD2,TGTGCCACCCCGCCCCCCGGGACTAGCGGGACGAGGGGAGATTACGAGCAGTACTTC,CATPPPGTSGTRGDYEQYF
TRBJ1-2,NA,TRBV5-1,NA,TGCGCCAGCAGCGGCTCTGACACGGGCTACACCTTC,CASSGSDTGYTF
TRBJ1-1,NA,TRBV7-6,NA,TGTGCCAGCAGCTCGGGAGGAGTGGTCACTGAAGCTTTCTTT,CASSSGGVVTEAFF
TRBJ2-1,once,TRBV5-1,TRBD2,TGCGCCAGCAGCGCGGGACTAGCGGTAAACAATGAGCAGTTCTTC,CASSAGLAVNNEQFF
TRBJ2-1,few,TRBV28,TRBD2,TGTGCCAGCAAGAGACTAGCGGGAAACCCTTTTGGGCATGAGCAGTTCTTC,CASKRLAGNPFGHEQFF
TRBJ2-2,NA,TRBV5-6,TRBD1,TGTGCCAGCAGATTTGGACAGGGCAGTACCGGGGAGCTGTTTTTT,CASRFGQGSTGELFF
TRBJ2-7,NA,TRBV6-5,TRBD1,TGTGCCAGCAACACAGGGGGCGAGCAGTACTTC,CASNTGGEQYF
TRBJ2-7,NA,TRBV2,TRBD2,TGTGCCAGGGGGGGGATCCTATCAACCTACGAGCAGTACTTC,CARGGILSTYEQYF
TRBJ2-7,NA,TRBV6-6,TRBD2,TGTGCCAGTATGAAGCGGGAGAGGAACGAGCAGTACTTC,CASMKRERNEQYF
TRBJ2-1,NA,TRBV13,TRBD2,TGTGCCAGCAGCATGGGACTAGTAAATGAGCAGTTCTTC,CASSMGLVNEQFF
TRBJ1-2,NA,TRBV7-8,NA,TGTGCCAGCAGCTTAGGCGGGGTCTATGGCTACACCTTC,CASSLGGVYGYTF
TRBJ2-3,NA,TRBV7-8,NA,TGTGCCAGCAGCACTATCTCACGCGGGACAGAGGATATAGCAGATACGCAGTATTTT,CASSTISRGTEDIADTQYF
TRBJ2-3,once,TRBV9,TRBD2,TGTGCCAGCAGCGCCGGACTAGCGGGGGGGCCGGATACGCAGTATTTT,CASSAGLAGGPDTQYF
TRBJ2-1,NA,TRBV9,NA,TGTGCCAGCAGCGTAGTGCCTAATCGGGGGATCTGGAATGAGCAGTTCTTC,CASSVVPNRGIWNEQFF
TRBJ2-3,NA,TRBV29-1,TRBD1,TGCAGCGTAGGCACCACCGGGACAGGGAGGACAGATACGCAGTATTTT,CSVGTTGTGRTDTQYF
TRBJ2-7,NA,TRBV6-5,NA,TGTGCCAGCAGCCCGAGGATGGCCTACGAGCAGTACTTC,CASSPRMAYEQYF
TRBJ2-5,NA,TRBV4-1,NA,TGCGCCAGCAGCCACCATGCAAAGTTGGAGATGGTAGAGACCCAGTACTTC,CASSHHAKLEMVETQYF